This TCR beta chain originates from a study of blood T cell repertoires in COVID-19. The CDR3 contains 14 residues. V lost 1 base and J lost 4, with 13 bases in between. Germline CDR1 is GTSNPN and CDR2 is SVGIG (reference sequence). Data came from immunoSEQ multiplex PCR; TCRdb stores just in-frame clones and leaves some out. The data contain some 78,000 clones, 80% to 85% of them seen just once; the ten biggest clones take up approximately 3.3%. The sequencing sample was made of peripheral blood. V and J are TRBV30 and TRBJ1-2; D remains ambiguous. The clonotype was recovered from a man over 45 with acute or convalescent COVID-19. The CDR3 sequence: CAWSDSGRGYGYTF. The CDR3 nucleotides are TGTGCCTGGAGTGACTCTGGTCGGGGCTATGGCTACACCTTC.